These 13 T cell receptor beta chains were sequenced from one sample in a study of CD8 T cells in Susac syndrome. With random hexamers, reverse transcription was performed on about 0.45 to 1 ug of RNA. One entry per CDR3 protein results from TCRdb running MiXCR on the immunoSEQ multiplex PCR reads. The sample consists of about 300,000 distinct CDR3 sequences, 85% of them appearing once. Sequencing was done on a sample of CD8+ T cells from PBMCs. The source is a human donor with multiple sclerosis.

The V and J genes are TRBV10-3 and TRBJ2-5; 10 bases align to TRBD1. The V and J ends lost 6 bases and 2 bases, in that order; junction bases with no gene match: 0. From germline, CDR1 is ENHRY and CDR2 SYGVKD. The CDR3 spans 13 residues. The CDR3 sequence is CAIRGQGQETQYF. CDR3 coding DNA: TGTGCCATCAGGGGACAGGGGCAAGAGACCCAGTACTTC.

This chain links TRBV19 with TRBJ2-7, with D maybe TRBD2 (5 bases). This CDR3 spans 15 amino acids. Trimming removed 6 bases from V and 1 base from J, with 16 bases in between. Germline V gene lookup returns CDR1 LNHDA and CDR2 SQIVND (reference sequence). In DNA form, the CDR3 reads TGTGCCAGTAGCCCTATAGAGGGCGTTTCCTACGAGCAGTACTTC. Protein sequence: CASSPIEGVSYEQYF.

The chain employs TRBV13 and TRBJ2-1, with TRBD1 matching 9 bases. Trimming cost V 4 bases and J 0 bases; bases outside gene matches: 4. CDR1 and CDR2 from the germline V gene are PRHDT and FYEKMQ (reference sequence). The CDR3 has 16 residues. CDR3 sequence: CASSSPGQGSYNEQFF. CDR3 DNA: TGTGCCAGCAGCTCTCCGGGACAGGGCTCCTACAATGAGCAGTTCTTC.

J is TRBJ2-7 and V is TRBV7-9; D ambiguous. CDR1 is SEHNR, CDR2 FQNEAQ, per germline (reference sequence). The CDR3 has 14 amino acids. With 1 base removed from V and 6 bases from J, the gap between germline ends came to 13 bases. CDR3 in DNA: TGTGCCAGCAGCTTAGATTTAGATCCGGTCGAGCAGTACTTC. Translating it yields CASSLDLDPVEQYF.

In DNA form, the CDR3 reads TGTGCCAGCAGCTTAGACCTCTTATGGGGGCAGTTCTTC. Its translation is CASSLDLLWGQFF. J is TRBJ2-1 and V is TRBV7-9; D is uncertain. The CDR3 totals 13 residues. Germline V gene data show CDR1 as SEHNR and CDR2 as FQNEAQ (reference sequence). Trimming took 1 base from V and 12 from J, leaving 13 bases between them.

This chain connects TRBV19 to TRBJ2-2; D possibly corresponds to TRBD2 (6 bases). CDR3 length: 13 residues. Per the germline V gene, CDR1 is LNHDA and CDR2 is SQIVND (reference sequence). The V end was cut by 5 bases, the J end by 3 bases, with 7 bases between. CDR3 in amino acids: CASSGLHTGELFF. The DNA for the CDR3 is TGTGCCAGTAGTGGACTACACACCGGGGAGCTGTTTTTT.

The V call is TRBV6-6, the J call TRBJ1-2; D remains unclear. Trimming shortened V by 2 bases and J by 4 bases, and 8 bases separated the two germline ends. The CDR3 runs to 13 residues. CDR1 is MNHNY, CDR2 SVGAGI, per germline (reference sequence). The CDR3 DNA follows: TGTGCCAGCAGTTACGGAGACATCTATGGCTACACCTTC. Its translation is CASSYGDIYGYTF.

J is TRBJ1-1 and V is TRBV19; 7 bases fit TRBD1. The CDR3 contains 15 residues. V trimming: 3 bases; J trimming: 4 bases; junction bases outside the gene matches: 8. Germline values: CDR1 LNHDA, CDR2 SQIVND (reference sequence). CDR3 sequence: CASSMTGSGGTEAFF. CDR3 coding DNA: TGTGCCAGTAGTATGACGGGATCAGGGGGCACTGAAGCTTTCTTT.

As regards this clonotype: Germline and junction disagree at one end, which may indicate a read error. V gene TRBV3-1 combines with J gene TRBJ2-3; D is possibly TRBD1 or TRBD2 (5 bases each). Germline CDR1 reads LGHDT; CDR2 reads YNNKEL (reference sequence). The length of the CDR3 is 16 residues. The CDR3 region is CAGSPWDPLGTDTQYF. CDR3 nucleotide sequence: TGTGCCGGCAGCCCCTGGGACCCCCTCGGCACAGATACGCAGTATTTT.

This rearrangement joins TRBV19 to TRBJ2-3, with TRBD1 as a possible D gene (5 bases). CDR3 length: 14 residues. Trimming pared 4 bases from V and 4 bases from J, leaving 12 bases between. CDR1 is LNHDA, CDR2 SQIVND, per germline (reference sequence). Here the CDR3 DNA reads TGTGCCAGTAGTACCCCCGTGGGGCCAGATACGCAGTATTTT. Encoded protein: CASSTPVGPDTQYF.

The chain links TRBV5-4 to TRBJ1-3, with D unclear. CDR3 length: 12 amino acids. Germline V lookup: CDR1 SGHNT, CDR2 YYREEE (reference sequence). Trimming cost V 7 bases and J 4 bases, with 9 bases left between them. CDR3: CASGLEGNTIYF. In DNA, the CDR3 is TGTGCCAGCGGGCTGGAGGGAAACACCATATATTTT.

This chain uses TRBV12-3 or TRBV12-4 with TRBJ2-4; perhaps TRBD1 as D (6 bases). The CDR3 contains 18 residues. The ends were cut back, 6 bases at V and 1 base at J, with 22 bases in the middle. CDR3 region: CASSSKRWGPLAKNIQYF. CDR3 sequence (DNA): TGTGCCAGCAGCTCCAAACGGTGGGGGCCGTTGGCCAAAAACATTCAGTACTTC.

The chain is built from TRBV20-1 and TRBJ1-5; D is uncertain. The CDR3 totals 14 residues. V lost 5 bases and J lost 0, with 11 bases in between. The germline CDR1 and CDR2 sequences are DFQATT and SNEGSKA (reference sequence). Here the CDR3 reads CSAVPILSNQPQHF. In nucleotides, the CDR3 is TGCAGTGCTGTTCCAATCCTTAGCAATCAGCCCCAGCATTTT.